The 22 T cell receptor beta chains listed next were all sequenced from one sample in a study of T cells after yellow fever vaccination. TCRdb re-called the 5' RACE reads with MiXCR, one entry per CDR3 protein. The sample holds some 350,000 distinct CDR3 sequences, under 5% seen once. The specimen was PBMCs, collected 5 days after the yellow fever booster vaccination. These receptors were taken from a man aged 18 to 29 who received the YFV17D yellow fever vaccine.

A few counts support this clonotype. The genes are TRBV11-3 and TRBJ2-1; D possibly uses TRBD1 or TRBD2 (5 bases each). Germline values: CDR1 SGHNT, CDR2 YENEEA. The CDR3 spans 16 residues. Trimming left V 2 bases short and J 0 bases short, with 11 bases between. CDR3 amino acids: CASSLFGGSSYNEQFF. The CDR3 region has the DNA TGTGCCAGCAGCTTATTTGGGGGAAGCTCCTACAATGAGCAGTTCTTC.

The sample holds a few counts of this clonotype. The chain recombines TRBV5-1 with TRBJ2-1, with TRBD2 as a possible D gene (5 bases). Germline V gene sequence: CDR1 SGHRS, CDR2 YFSETQ. Trimming shortened V by 4 bases and J by 4 bases, and 15 bases separated the two germline ends. The CDR3 contains 15 residues. CDR3 loop: CASSETGISYNEQFF. In nucleotides, the CDR3 is TGCGCCAGCAGCGAAACCGGGATCTCTTACAATGAGCAGTTCTTC.

This chain connects TRBV18 to TRBJ2-5, with D possibly matching TRBD1 (5 bases). The CDR3 consists of 13 residues. Germline loops: CDR1 KGHSH, CDR2 LQKENI. The V gene lost 6 bases and the J gene lost 6 bases, with 14 bases spanning the gap. The CDR3 coding sequence is TGTGCCAGCTCCCCTCAGGGTCGAAAGACCCAGTACTTC. It translates to CASSPQGRKTQYF.

The chain links TRBV5-4 to TRBJ1-4, with D unresolved. Germline lookup yields CDR1 SGHNT and CDR2 YYREEE (reference sequence). The CDR3 consists of 13 residues. V gave up 4 bases and J gave up 8 bases, with 12 bases separating them. CDR3 nucleotides: TGTGCCAGCAGCCCCCGAAATGAAGAAAAACTGTTTTTT. It yields the protein CASSPRNEEKLFF.

This clonotype was observed at least ten times. This chain joins TRBV6-5 and TRBJ2-3; 7 nucleotides match TRBD2. CDR1 and CDR2 from the germline V gene are MNHEY and SVGAGI. V shed 0 bases, J shed 3 bases, and the junction held 6 bases outside the gene matches. The CDR3 sequence is 16 residues long. The chain's CDR3 is CASSYSRGGRTDTQYF. Written as DNA, the CDR3 is TGTGCCAGCAGTTACTCGCGCGGGGGTCGAACAGATACGCAGTATTTT.

This clonotype was counted between two and nine times. V is TRBV7-2 and J is TRBJ1-2, with a possible D match to TRBD1 (5 bases). V lost 5 bases to trimming and J lost 3 bases, with 13 bases between them. The CDR3 has 14 amino acids. Germline loops: CDR1 SGHTA, CDR2 FQGNSA. CDR3 region: CASSQLDSHYGYTF. CDR3 sequence (DNA): TGTGCCAGCAGCCAACTTGACAGTCACTATGGCTACACCTTC.

There are a few counts of this clonotype. The chain combines TRBV5-1 with TRBJ2-2, with D unclear. V was trimmed by 0 bases and J by 3 bases, leaving 6 bases between them. The CDR3 is 14 amino acids. Germline V gene lookup returns CDR1 SGHRS and CDR2 YFSETQ. CDR3 sequence: CASSLAFDTGELFF. For the CDR3, the DNA is TGCGCCAGCAGCTTGGCCTTTGACACCGGGGAGCTGTTTTTT.

In its sample, this clonotype was seen a few times. The chain employs TRBV5-4 and TRBJ1-2; D not resolved. The germline V gene encodes CDR1 SGHNT and CDR2 YYREEE (reference sequence). The CDR3 runs 14 residues. V was pared by 2 bases and J by 5 bases, with 13 bases between. CDR3 residues: CASSFDLPIYGYTF. The CDR3 DNA reads TGTGCCAGCAGCTTCGACCTTCCCATTTATGGCTACACCTTC.

The chain couples TRBV5-1 to TRBJ2-7, with unresolved D. CDR1 and CDR2 (germline): SGHRS, YFSETQ. The CDR3 length is 14 residues. V was pared by 3 bases and J by 0 bases, with 10 bases between. CDR3 protein: CASSSLRSSYEQYF. The CDR3, as DNA: TGCGCCAGCAGCTCCTTGCGGAGCTCCTACGAGCAGTACTTC.

The rearrangement uses TRBV20-1 and TRBJ2-5; 9 bases match TRBD2. Per germline, CDR1 DFQATT and CDR2 SNEGSKA (reference sequence). Trimming at V came to 6 bases and at J to 0 bases, leaving 8 bases not matched to a gene. There are 15 residues in the CDR3. The CDR3, as DNA: TGCAGTGCCCCGCGGGAGGGCTGGTACCAAGAGACCCAGTACTTC. This gives the protein CSAPREGWYQETQYF.

This clonotype occurred a few times. The chain employs TRBV7-9 and TRBJ2-1, with D possibly matching TRBD1 (6 bases). Trimming left V 5 bases short and J 5 bases short, with 16 bases between. CDR3 length: 15 amino acids. Germline CDR1 SEHNR, CDR2 FQNEAQ (reference sequence). DNA of the CDR3: TGTGCCAGCAGCCCCGGGCAGGGGTTGGACAATGAGCAGTTCTTC. Translation gives CASSPGQGLDNEQFF.

The CDR3 nucleotides read TGTGCCGTCCGGGACGGTTTCCAAGAGACCCAGTACTTC. This translates into CAVRDGFQETQYF. The chain combines TRBV10-3 with TRBJ2-5, with D perhaps assigned TRBD1 or TRBD2 (5 bases each). CDR3 size: 13 residues. The germline V gene has CDR1 ENHRY and CDR2 SYGVKD. V lost 11 bases and J 1 base, leaving 14 bases between the germline ends.

The rearrangement links TRBV27 to TRBJ1-1; TRBD1 is a possible D gene (6 bases). V lost 6 bases, J lost 1 base, and 24 bases lay in between. CDR1 MNHEY and CDR2 SMNVEV come from the germline V gene (reference sequence). The CDR3 runs to 18 residues. The CDR3 reads CASRSSRWSRGGNTEAFF. For the CDR3, the DNA is TGTGCCAGCAGATCTTCACGCTGGAGCAGGGGAGGGAACACTGAAGCTTTCTTT.

In its sample, this clonotype was seen a few times. The J gene is TRBJ2-1, the V gene TRBV15; D might be TRBD2 (6 bases). Trimming stripped 1 base from V and 5 bases from J, with 12 bases between. The germline V gene encodes CDR1 LNHNV and CDR2 YYDKDF (reference sequence). This CDR3 is built from 15 residues. CDR3 sequence: CATSRVPRGNNEQFF. For the CDR3, the DNA is TGTGCCACCAGCAGAGTCCCGCGGGGAAACAATGAGCAGTTCTTC.

In this sample, this clonotype turned up many times. J is TRBJ2-5 and V is TRBV7-2; D not certain. Between the trimmed V and J ends, which lost 2 bases and 7 bases, there was a span of 14 bases. The CDR3 spans 14 residues. Germline CDR1 reads SGHTA; CDR2 reads FQGNSA. CDR3 loop: CASSLLERWGTQYF. CDR3 DNA: TGTGCCAGCAGCTTACTAGAGCGATGGGGGACCCAGTACTTC.

The CDR3 region is CASKGGAAYEKLFF. In DNA form, the CDR3 reads TGTGCCAGTAAAGGAGGGGCGGCTTATGAAAAACTGTTTTTT. The chain links TRBV19 to TRBJ1-4; the D gene is possibly TRBD1 (5 bases). Trimming took 7 bases from V and 6 from J, leaving 15 bases between them. From germline, CDR1 is LNHDA and CDR2 SQIVND (reference sequence). CDR3 size: 14 residues.

The table lists this clonotype with many counts. V and J are TRBV7-2 and TRBJ2-1; 7 nucleotides agree with TRBD1. The CDR3 totals 17 residues. V lost 5 bases to trimming and J lost 6 bases; unmatched junction nucleotides: 16. Germline V gives CDR1 SGHTA, CDR2 FQGNSA. The CDR3 DNA follows: TGTGCCAGCAGCCCCCTTGTACAGGGGACCAAAGGCAATGAGCAGTTCTTC. Translated, it gives CASSPLVQGTKGNEQFF.

This clonotype was seen more than once but under ten times. The rearrangement links TRBV6-6 to TRBJ1-2; D is undetermined. This CDR3 contains 13 residues. V lost 0 bases and J 6 bases, leaving 8 bases between the germline ends. Germline V gives CDR1 MNHNY, CDR2 SVGAGI (reference sequence). Here the CDR3 DNA reads TGTGCCAGCAGTTACTCGATTGGGGATGGCTACACCTTC. Its protein product is CASSYSIGDGYTF.

The chain is built from TRBV28 and TRBJ2-7; 8 bases map to TRBD1. CDR3 length: 14 residues. Germline values: CDR1 MDHEN, CDR2 SYDVKM. Germline trimming cut 5 bases from V and 3 bases from J; bases unmatched to any gene: 6. CDR3 residues: CASSPGDRNYEQYV. The CDR3 DNA reads TGTGCCAGCAGTCCCGGGGACAGGAACTACGAGCAGTACGTC.

This clonotype showed up just a few times. The rearrangement joins TRBV18 to TRBJ2-1, with 10 positions matching TRBD2. The CDR3 runs 17 residues. Trimming at V came to 1 base and at J to 2 bases, leaving 5 bases not matched to a gene. The germline V gene encodes CDR1 KGHSH and CDR2 LQKENI. This chain's CDR3 is CASSPLVSGGTYNEQFF. CDR3 DNA: TGTGCCAGCTCACCACTTGTTAGCGGGGGGACCTACAATGAGCAGTTCTTC.

This clonotype has only a few counts. The chain is built from TRBV20-1 and TRBJ1-1; no definite D call. Deletions cut 0 bases from V and 3 bases from J, with 11 bases between. The CDR3 runs to 14 residues. Germline V gene data show CDR1 as DFQATT and CDR2 as SNEGSKA (reference sequence). The CDR3 nucleotides are TGCAGTGCTAGAGATAATACGAGGGACACTGAAGCTTTCTTT. It codes for CSARDNTRDTEAFF.

This clonotype was seen a handful of times. The chain couples TRBV4-2 to TRBJ1-2; D gene uncertain. CDR1 LGHNA and CDR2 YNFKEQ come from the germline V gene. This CDR3 spans 12 amino acids. The V end was cut by 1 base, the J end by 3 bases, with 3 bases between. The CDR3, as DNA: TGTGCCAGCAGCCAAGGACACTATGGCTACACCTTC. Residues: CASSQGHYGYTF.